The present entry profiles one T cell receptor (beta chain) with its context. The target antigen is unknown. Profiling relied on immunoSEQ multiplex PCR, and the TCRdb table lists in-frame clones only, not all of them. This sample has tens of thousands of clones, with about 90% found just once. CD4 enrichment then naive enrichment separated naive from memory CD4+ cells. This sample is part of a study of CD4 T cells in relation to SARS-CoV-2 and coronaviruses. The CDR3 length is 17 residues. V trimming: 3 bases; J trimming: 1 base; junction bases outside the gene matches: 3. Germline CDR1 is SEHNR and CDR2 is FQNEAQ (reference sequence). Regarding the study as a whole: Pre-pandemic and post-infection samples never came from the same donor.

The receptor was isolated from an adult with COVID-19. The chain is built from TRBV7-9 and TRBJ2-1; 13 bases align to TRBD2. Sequencing used naive CD4+ T cells from PBMCs. Sample subset: naive CD4+ T cells isolated by negative enrichment. In DNA form, the CDR3 reads TGTGCCAGCAGCTTGGGGGGACTAGCGGGGTCCTACAATGAGCAGTTCTTC. It yields the protein CASSLGGLAGSYNEQFF.